This is a list of T cell receptor beta chains from one sample in a study of cytomegalovirus exposure and HLA in healthy donors. Some clones are missing from TCRdb's copy, which holds only in-frame ones; the method was immunoSEQ multiplex PCR. The sample lists around 300,000 clones, 86% occurring once. Sample: PBMCs. The receptors derive from a woman aged 18-29 years in good health and CMV-seronegative. Both conserved end residues are part of each CDR3. The D gene is left open where the match is weak. Expanded clones are given a class, and other clones once, few, many or no size at all.

V	size	D	J	CDR3	DNA
TRBV7-9	NA	TRBD1	TRBJ1-4	CASSLGTGGEKLFF	TGTGCCAGCAGCTTAGGGACAGGGGGTGAAAAACTGTTTTTT
TRBV11-3	NA	NA	TRBJ2-2	CASSFLSRSNTGELFF	TGTGCCAGCAGCTTCTTATCTAGGTCGAACACCGGGGAGCTGTTTTTT
TRBV27	once	TRBD1	TRBJ1-6	CASSLKSGQNLYNSPLHF	TGTGCCAGCAGTCTTAAATCGGGACAGAACCTCTATAATTCACCCCTCCACTTT
TRBV10-2	NA	NA	TRBJ2-3	CASTAGARSPTQYF	TGCGCCAGCACGGCGGGGGCGCGTTCGCCCACGCAGTATTTT
TRBV4-1	NA	NA	TRBJ2-3	CASSQPSATDTQYF	TGCGCCAGCAGCCAACCTAGCGCGACGGATACGCAGTATTTT
TRBV6-5	once	TRBD1	TRBJ2-7	CASSSPRDRAQEEQYF	TGTGCCAGCAGTTCCCCCCGGGACAGGGCTCAAGAAGAGCAGTACTTC
TRBV14	NA	TRBD1	TRBJ1-4	CASSPTTGRWNEKLFF	TGTGCCAGCAGCCCGACGACAGGGAGGTGGAATGAAAAACTGTTTTTT
TRBV6-6	NA	NA	TRBJ1-2	CASSYSHRDNYGYTF	TGTGCCAGCAGTTACTCGCACAGGGATAACTATGGCTACACCTTC
TRBV27	once	TRBD1	TRBJ1-1	CASSSRDSEAFF	TGTGCCAGCAGTTCCCGGGACAGTGAAGCTTTCTTT
TRBV5-1	once	TRBD2	TRBJ2-5	CASSPTRTSGSRETQYF	TGCGCCAGCAGCCCTACTAGGACTAGCGGGAGTAGGGAGACCCAGTACTTC
TRBV7-9	NA	NA	TRBJ1-1	CASSLAVAAEPTEAFF	TGTGCCAGCAGCTTAGCAGTGGCGGCTGAGCCCACTGAAGCTTTCTTT
TRBV11-3	NA	TRBD2	TRBJ2-1	CASTLAGGWDEQFF	TGTGCCAGCACCCTAGCGGGAGGTTGGGATGAGCAGTTCTTC
TRBV6-5	NA	NA	TRBJ2-3	CASSRELGSTDTQYF	TGTGCCAGCAGCCGCGAGTTGGGCAGCACAGATACGCAGTATTTT
TRBV6-7	NA	NA	TRBJ1-4	CASSYSRVRAYNEKLFF	TGTGCCAGCAGTTACTCGAGAGTCAGGGCCTATAATGAAAAACTGTTTTTT
TRBV6-5	NA	NA	TRBJ1-3	CASSYKDGTSGNTIYF	TGTGCCAGCAGTTACAAGGACGGGACTTCTGGAAACACCATATATTTT
TRBV7-9	NA	NA	TRBJ2-3	CASSFSSASDTQYF	TGTGCCAGCAGCTTTAGCTCCGCGTCAGATACGCAGTATTTT
TRBV10-1	NA	TRBD2	TRBJ2-7	CASSGGLASYEQYF	TGCGCCAGCAGCGGGGGACTAGCATCCTACGAGCAGTACTTC
TRBV13	NA	TRBD1	TRBJ1-1	CASSPITRTGASEAFF	TGTGCCAGCAGCCCAATCACTAGGACAGGGGCGAGCGAAGCTTTCTTT
TRBV20-1	NA	NA	TRBJ1-5	CSDGGQPQHF	TGCAGTGATGGAGGTCAGCCCCAGCATTTT
TRBV28	once	TRBD1	TRBJ2-3	CASGQQGDLTDTQYF	TGTGCCAGCGGACAACAGGGGGACCTCACAGATACGCAGTATTTT
TRBV6-1	few	TRBD2	TRBJ2-1	CASSVSGRGNEQFF	TGTGCCAGCAGTGTAAGCGGGAGGGGCAATGAGCAGTTCTTC
TRBV10-1	once	NA	TRBJ2-2	CASSEPSTENTGELFF	TGCGCCAGCAGTGAACCCTCGACAGAGAACACCGGGGAGCTGTTTTTT
TRBV30	NA	TRBD1	TRBJ1-2	CAWTHLLQGVGYTF	TGTGCCTGGACCCACCTACTACAGGGGGTTGGCTACACCTTC
TRBV2	once	TRBD1	TRBJ2-6	CASKRQGRFSGANVLTF	TGTGCCAGTAAAAGACAGGGCCGGTTCTCTGGGGCCAACGTCCTGACTTTC